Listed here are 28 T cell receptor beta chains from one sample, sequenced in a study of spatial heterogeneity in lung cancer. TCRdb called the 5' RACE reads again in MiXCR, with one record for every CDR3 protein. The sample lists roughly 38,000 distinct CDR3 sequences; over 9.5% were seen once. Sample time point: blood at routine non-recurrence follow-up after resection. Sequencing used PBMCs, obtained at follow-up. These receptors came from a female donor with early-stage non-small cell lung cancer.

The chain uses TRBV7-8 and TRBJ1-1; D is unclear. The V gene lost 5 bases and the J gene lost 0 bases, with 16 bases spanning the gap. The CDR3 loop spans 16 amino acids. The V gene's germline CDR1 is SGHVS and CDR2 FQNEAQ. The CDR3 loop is CASSLGRWNMNTEAFF. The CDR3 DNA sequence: TGTGCCAGCAGCCTCGGGAGGTGGAATATGAACACTGAAGCTTTCTTT.

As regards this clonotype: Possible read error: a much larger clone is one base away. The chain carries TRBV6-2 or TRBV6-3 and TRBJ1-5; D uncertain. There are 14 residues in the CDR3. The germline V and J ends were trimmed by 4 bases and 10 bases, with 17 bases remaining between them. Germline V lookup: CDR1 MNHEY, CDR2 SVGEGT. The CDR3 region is CASSCSQTTSPQHF. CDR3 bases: TGTGCCAGCAGTTGCTCCCAAACAACGTCCCCCCAGCATTTT.

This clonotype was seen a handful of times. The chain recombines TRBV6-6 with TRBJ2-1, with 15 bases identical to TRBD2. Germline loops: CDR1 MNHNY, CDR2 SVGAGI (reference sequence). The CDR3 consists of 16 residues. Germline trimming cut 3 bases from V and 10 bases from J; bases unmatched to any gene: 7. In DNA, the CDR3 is TGTGCCAGCAGTTATCCCGGACTAGCGGGGGGGTTAGAGCAGTTCTTC. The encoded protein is CASSYPGLAGGLEQFF.

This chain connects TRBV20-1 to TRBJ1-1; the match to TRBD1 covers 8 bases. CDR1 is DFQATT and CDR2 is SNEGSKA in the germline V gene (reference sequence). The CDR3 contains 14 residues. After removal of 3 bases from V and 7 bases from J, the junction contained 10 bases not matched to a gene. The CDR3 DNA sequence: TGCAGTGCTAGCAAATTGCAGGGGGCCATTGAAGCTTTCTTT. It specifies CSASKLQGAIEAFF.

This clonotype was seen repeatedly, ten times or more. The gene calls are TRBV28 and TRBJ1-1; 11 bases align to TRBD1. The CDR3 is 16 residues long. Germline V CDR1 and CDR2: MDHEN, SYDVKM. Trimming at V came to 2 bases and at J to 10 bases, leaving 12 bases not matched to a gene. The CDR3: CASSLPPGQGAVRAFF. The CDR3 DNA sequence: TGTGCCAGCAGTTTACCCCCCGGACAGGGGGCCGTTAGAGCTTTCTTT. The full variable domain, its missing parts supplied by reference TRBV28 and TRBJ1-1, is DVKVTQSSRYLVKRTGEKVFLECVQDMDHENMFWYRQDPGLGLRLIYFSYDVKMKEKGDIPEGYSVSREKKERFSLILESASTNQTSMYLCASSLPPGQGAVRAFFGQGTRLTVV.

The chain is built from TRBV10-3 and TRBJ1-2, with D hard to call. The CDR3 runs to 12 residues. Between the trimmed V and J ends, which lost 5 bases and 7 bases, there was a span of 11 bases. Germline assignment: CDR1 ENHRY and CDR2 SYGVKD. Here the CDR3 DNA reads TGTGCCATCAGTAACGGTAATGGTGGCTACACCTTC. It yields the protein CAISNGNGGYTF.

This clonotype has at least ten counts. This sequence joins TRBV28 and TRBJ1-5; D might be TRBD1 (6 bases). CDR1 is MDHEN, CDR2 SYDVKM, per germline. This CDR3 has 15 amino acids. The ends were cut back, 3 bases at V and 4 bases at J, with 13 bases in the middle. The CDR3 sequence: CASSLTQGANQPQHF. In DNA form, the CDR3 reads TGTGCCAGCAGTTTGACACAGGGAGCGAATCAGCCCCAGCATTTT. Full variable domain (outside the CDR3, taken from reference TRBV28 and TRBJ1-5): DVKVTQSSRYLVKRTGEKVFLECVQDMDHENMFWYRQDPGLGLRLIYFSYDVKMKEKGDIPEGYSVSREKKERFSLILESASTNQTSMYLCASSLTQGANQPQHFGDGTRLSIL.

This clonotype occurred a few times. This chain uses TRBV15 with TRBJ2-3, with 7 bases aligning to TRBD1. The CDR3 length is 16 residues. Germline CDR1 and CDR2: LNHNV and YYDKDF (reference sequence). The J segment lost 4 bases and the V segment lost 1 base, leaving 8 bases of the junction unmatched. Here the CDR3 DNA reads TGTGCCACCAGCAGAGGAAACAGGGGAATATCAGATACGCAGTATTTT. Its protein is CATSRGNRGISDTQYF. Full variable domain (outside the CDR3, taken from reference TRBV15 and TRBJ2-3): DAMVIQNPRYQVTQFGKPVTLSCSQTLNHNVMYWYQQKSSQAPKLLFHYYDKDFNNEADTPDNFQSRRPNTSFCFLDIRSPGLGDTAMYLCATSRGNRGISDTQYFGPGTRLTVL.

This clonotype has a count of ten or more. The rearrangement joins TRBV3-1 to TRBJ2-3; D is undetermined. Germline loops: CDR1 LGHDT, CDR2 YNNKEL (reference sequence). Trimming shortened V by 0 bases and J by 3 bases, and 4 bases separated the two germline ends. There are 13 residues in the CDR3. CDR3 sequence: CASSQERTDTQYF. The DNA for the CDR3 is TGTGCCAGCAGCCAAGAACGTACAGATACGCAGTATTTT.

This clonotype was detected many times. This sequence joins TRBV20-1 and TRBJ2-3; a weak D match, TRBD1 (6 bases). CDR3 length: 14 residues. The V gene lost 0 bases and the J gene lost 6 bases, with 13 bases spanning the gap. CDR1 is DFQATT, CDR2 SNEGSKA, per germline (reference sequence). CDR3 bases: TGCAGTGCTAGAGATTGGGGGCCGGAGGATACGCAGTATTTT. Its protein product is CSARDWGPEDTQYF.

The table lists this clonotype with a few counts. The CDR3: CASSEEKRIRSLYEQYF. CDR3 sequence (DNA): TGTGCCAGCAGTGAAGAAAAGAGAATACGATCACTCTACGAGCAGTACTTC. The J gene is TRBJ2-7, the V gene TRBV6-1; no reliable D call. V lost 1 base and J 3 bases, leaving 19 bases between the germline ends. This CDR3 contains 17 residues. The germline V gene encodes CDR1 MNHNS and CDR2 SASEGT.

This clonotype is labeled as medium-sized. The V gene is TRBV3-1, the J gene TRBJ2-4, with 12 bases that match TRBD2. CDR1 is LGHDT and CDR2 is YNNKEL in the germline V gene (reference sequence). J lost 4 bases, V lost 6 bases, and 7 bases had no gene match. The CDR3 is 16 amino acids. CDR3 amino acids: CASSPQTSGGKNIQYF. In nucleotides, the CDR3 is TGTGCCAGCAGTCCTCAGACTAGCGGGGGTAAAAACATTCAGTACTTC.

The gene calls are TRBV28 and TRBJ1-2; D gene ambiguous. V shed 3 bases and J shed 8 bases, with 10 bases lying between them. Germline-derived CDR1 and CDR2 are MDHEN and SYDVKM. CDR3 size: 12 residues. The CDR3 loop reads CASSLAPSGYTF. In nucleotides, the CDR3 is TGTGCCAGCAGTTTGGCCCCGTCGGGCTACACCTTC.

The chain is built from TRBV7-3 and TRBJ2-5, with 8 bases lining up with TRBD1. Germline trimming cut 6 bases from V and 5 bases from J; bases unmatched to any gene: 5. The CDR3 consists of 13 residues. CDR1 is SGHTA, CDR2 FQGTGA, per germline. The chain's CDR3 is CASSSGGLETQYF. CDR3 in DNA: TGTGCCAGCAGTTCAGGGGGCTTGGAGACCCAGTACTTC.

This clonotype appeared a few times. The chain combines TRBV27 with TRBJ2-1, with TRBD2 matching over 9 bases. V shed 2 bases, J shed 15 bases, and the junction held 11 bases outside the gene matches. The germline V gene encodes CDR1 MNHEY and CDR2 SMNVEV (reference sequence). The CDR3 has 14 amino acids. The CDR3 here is CASSLRSGGRVLFF. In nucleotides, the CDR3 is TGTGCCAGCAGTTTAAGGAGCGGGGGGCGGGTCCTGTTCTTC.

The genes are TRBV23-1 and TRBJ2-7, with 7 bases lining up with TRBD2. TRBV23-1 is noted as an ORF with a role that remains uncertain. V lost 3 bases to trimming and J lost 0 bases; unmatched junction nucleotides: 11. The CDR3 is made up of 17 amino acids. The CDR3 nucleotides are TGCGCCAGCAGTCAGGGCAGCGGGGCCCTTATCTCCTACGAGCAGTACTTC. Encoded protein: CASSQGSGALISYEQYF.

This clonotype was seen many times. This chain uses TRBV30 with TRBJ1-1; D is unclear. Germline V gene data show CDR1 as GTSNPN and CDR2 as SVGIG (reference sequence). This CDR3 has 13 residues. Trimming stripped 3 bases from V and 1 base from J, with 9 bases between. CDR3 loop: CAWSSKRNTEAFF. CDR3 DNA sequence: TGTGCCTGGAGCTCTAAAAGGAACACTGAAGCTTTCTTT.

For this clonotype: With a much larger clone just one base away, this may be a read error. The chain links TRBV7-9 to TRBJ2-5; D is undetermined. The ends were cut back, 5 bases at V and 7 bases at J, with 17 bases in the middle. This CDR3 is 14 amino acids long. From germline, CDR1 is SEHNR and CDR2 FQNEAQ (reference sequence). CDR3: CASSPRVNPRTQYF. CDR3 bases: TGTGCCAGCAGCCCAAGAGTCAATCCGCGGACCCAGTACTTC. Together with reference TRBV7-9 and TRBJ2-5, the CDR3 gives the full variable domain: DTGVSQNPRHKITKRGQNVTFRCDPISEHNRLYWYRQTLGQGPEFLTYFQNEAQLEKSRLLSDRFSAERPKGSFSTLEIQRTEQGDSAMYLCASSPRVNPRTQYFGPGTRLLVL.

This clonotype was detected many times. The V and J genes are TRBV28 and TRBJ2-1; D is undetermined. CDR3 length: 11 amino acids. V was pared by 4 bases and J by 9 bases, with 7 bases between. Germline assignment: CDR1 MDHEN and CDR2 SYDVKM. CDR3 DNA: TGTGCCAGCAGTTCCCCTTTTGAGCAGTTCTTC. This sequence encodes CASSSPFEQFF.

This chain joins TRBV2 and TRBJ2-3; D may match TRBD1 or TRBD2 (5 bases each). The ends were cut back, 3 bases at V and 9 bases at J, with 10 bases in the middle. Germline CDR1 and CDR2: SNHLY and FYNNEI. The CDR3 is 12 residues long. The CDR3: CASSERGGTQYF. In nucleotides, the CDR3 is TGTGCCAGCAGTGAGAGGGGCGGCACGCAGTATTTT.

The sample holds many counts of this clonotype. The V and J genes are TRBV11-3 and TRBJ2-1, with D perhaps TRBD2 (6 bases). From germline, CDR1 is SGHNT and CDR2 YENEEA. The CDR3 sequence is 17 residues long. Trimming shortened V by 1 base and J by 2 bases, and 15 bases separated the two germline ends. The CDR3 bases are TGTGCCAGCAGCTTAGGGACCTCTAGCGTCCCCTACAATGAGCAGTTCTTC. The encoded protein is CASSLGTSSVPYNEQFF.

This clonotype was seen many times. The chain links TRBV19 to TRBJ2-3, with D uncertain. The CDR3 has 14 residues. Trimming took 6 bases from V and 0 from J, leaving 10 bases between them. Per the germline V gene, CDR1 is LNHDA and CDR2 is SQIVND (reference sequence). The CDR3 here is CASRRIPSTDTQYF. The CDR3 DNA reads TGTGCCAGTAGACGCATACCTAGCACAGATACGCAGTATTTT. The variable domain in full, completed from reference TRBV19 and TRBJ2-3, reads DGGITQSPKYLFRKEGQNVTLSCEQNLNHDAMYWYRQDPGQGLRLIYYSQIVNDFQKGDIAEGYSVSREKKESFPLTVTSAQKNPTAFYLCASRRIPSTDTQYFGPGTRLTVL.

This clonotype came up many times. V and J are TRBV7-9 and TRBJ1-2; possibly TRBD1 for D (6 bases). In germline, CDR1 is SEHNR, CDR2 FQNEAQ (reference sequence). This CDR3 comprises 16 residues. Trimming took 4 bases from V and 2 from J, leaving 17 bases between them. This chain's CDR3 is CASSSRKDRTNYGYTF. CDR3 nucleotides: TGTGCCAGCAGCTCCCGTAAGGACAGAACCAACTATGGCTACACCTTC.

CDR3 residues: CASSRDRGLYEQYF. The CDR3 DNA follows: TGTGCCAGCAGTCGGGACAGGGGGCTCTACGAGCAGTACTTC. The genes are TRBV12-3 or TRBV12-4 and TRBJ2-7; 12 positions match TRBD1. This CDR3 has 14 amino acids. The V gene end was trimmed by 5 bases and the J gene end by 3 bases; junction bases not matched to a gene: 2.

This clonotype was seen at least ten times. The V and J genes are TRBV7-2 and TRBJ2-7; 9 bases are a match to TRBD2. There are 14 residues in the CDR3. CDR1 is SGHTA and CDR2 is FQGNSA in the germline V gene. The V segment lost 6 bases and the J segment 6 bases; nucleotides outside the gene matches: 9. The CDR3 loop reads CASSGDAGLAEQYF. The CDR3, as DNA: TGTGCCAGCAGTGGAGACGCGGGACTAGCCGAGCAGTACTTC.

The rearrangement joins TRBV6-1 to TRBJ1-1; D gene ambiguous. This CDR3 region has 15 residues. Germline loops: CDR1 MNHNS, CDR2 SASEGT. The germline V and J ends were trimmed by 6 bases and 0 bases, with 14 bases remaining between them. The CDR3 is CASRVGNQMNTEAFF. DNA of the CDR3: TGTGCCAGCAGGGTTGGGAATCAGATGAACACTGAAGCTTTCTTT.

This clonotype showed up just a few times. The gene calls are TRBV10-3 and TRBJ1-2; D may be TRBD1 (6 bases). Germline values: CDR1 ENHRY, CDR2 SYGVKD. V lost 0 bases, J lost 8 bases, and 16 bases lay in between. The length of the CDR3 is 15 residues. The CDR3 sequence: CAISESPLTGKGYTF. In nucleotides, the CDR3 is TGTGCCATCAGTGAGTCCCCCCTCACAGGGAAAGGCTACACCTTC.

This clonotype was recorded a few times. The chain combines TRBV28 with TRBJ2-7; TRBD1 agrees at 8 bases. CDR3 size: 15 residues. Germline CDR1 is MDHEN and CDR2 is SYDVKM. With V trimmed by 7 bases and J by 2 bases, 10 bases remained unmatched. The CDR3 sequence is CASTRQGATAYEQYF. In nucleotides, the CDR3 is TGTGCCAGCACCCGGCAGGGGGCTACGGCCTACGAGCAGTACTTC.